Each of the 29 T cell receptor beta chains below was sequenced from the same sample in a study of regulatory T cells in long-lasting Graves disease. Both iRepertoire HTBI primers and Arm-PCR of CDR3 regions were used to build the TCR beta libraries. TCRdb itself ran the multiplex PCR reads through MiXCR, one entry per CDR3 protein. The sample has 350,000 to 450,000 distinct CDR3 sequences, 14% to 15% seen once. Noted time point: newly diagnosed GD, antithyroid drugs for less than 3 months. Generation of the TCR library employed RNA extracted from PBMCs. In addition, the sample was reused for a study of T cells in Graves' hyperthyroidism and ophthalmopathy.

The sequenced sample was peripheral blood mononuclear cells (PBMCs), obtained at new diagnosis, from a patient treated with antithyroid drugs. The source of these receptors is a woman aged 40 to 50 with Graves disease.

This clonotype appeared many times. This chain uses TRBV3-1 with TRBJ2-2, with TRBD1 as a possible D gene (6 bases). V lost 3 bases, J lost 0 bases, and 11 bases lay in between. The CDR3 is 16 amino acids. CDR1 LGHDT and CDR2 YNNKEL come from the germline V gene (reference sequence). CDR3 in amino acids: CASSHEGTPNTGELFF. CDR3 DNA sequence: TGTGCCAGCAGCCACGAGGGGACACCGAACACCGGGGAGCTGTTTTTT.

This chain joins TRBV3-1 and TRBJ2-2; tentatively, D is TRBD1 (6 bases). The CDR3 runs to 18 residues. From germline, CDR1 is LGHDT and CDR2 YNNKEL (reference sequence). The ends were cut back, 0 bases at V and 0 bases at J, with 14 bases in the middle. The CDR3: CASSQEGWGRTNTGELFF. In DNA, the CDR3 is TGTGCCAGCAGCCAAGAGGGCTGGGGGCGCACGAACACCGGGGAGCTGTTTTTT.

V is TRBV11-2 and J is TRBJ2-2; D remains ambiguous. In germline, CDR1 is SGHAT, CDR2 FQNNGV. This CDR3 comprises 15 residues. Trimming pared 2 bases from V and 4 bases from J, leaving 11 bases between. The CDR3 bases are TGTGCCAGCAGCTTAAGAGCCAGGAGCACCGGGGAGCTGTTTTTT. Encoded protein: CASSLRARSTGELFF.

The CDR3 bases are TGCGCCAGCAGCTTGACCGGACAGGATGGCTACACCTTC. Translating it yields CASSLTGQDGYTF. The rearrangement uses TRBV5-1 and TRBJ1-2, with 7 bases that match TRBD1. Looked up from germline, CDR1 is SGHRS and CDR2 is YFSETQ. The CDR3 runs to 13 residues. Trimming took 1 base from V and 6 from J; bases not matched to a gene: 3.

In its sample, this clonotype was seen a few times. The chain carries TRBV14 and TRBJ1-2; 8 bases line up with TRBD1. CDR3 length: 15 residues. Germline V gives CDR1 SGHDN, CDR2 FVKESK. Germline trimming cut 5 bases from V and 4 bases from J; bases unmatched to any gene: 9. CDR3 protein: CASSALGQGVYGYTF. CDR3 in DNA: TGTGCCAGCAGCGCCCTAGGACAGGGTGTCTATGGCTACACCTTC.

This rearrangement joins TRBV9 to TRBJ1-1; a possible D gene is TRBD1 (5 bases). V lost 3 bases and J lost 6, with 18 bases in between. In germline, CDR1 is SGDLS, CDR2 YYNGEE. The CDR3 is made up of 15 amino acids. This chain's CDR3 is CASSAGSGFSSEAFF. CDR3 nucleotides: TGTGCCAGCAGCGCTGGATCAGGGTTTAGCTCTGAAGCTTTCTTT. Based on the CDR3 plus reference TRBV9 and TRBJ1-1, the full variable domain is DSGVTQTPKHLITATGQRVTLRCSPRSGDLSVYWYQQSLDQGLQFLIQYYNGEERAKGNILERFSAQQFPDLHSELNLSSLELGDSALYFCASSAGSGFSSEAFFGQGTRLTVV.

This rearrangement joins TRBV6-1 to TRBJ2-3; no clear D. The CDR3 is 12 residues long. Trimming removed 5 bases at V and 10 bases at J, with 13 bases between. Germline V gives CDR1 MNHNS, CDR2 SASEGT. The CDR3 loop is CASSPGLYAQYF. The CDR3 DNA sequence: TGTGCCAGCAGTCCCGGCTTGTATGCGCAGTATTTT.

As for this clonotype: One base away lies a much larger clone, so this may be a sequencing read error. This rearrangement joins TRBV19 to TRBJ1-5, with TRBD1 matching 7 bases. V was clipped by 2 bases and J by 3 bases; unmatched bases: 28. Germline V gene lookup returns CDR1 LNHDA and CDR2 SQIVND (reference sequence). This CDR3 has 23 amino acids. This chain's CDR3 is CASSIIWSWSLDSDRAYNQPQHF. The CDR3 DNA follows: TGTGCCAGTAGTATAATCTGGAGTTGGTCCCTCGACTCCGACAGGGCCTACAATCAGCCCCAGCATTTT.

For this clonotype: With a much larger clone just one base away, this may be a read error. The chain recombines TRBV7-2 with TRBJ2-1; 7 bases agree with TRBD2. The CDR3 runs to 15 residues. Per germline, CDR1 SGHTA and CDR2 FQGNSA. V lost 2 bases, J lost 4 bases, and 5 bases stayed unmatched. The CDR3 sequence is CASSLKLAQYNEQFF. The CDR3 DNA reads as TGTGCCAGCAGCTTAAAACTAGCGCAGTACAATGAGCAGTTCTTC.

This clonotype has more than one count but fewer than ten. The chain has TRBV12-3 or TRBV12-4 and TRBJ2-7, with 9 positions matching TRBD1. This CDR3 region has 16 residues. Trimming took 5 bases from V and 4 from J; bases not matched to a gene: 12. The CDR3 bases are TGTGCCAGCAGTCCGAGGAGGGACAGGGTAACTTACGAGCAGTACTTC. Its protein is CASSPRRDRVTYEQYF.

In this sample, this clonotype turned up many times. The V and J genes are TRBV7-8 and TRBJ2-7; TRBD2 matches at 10 bases. J lost 2 bases, V lost 0 bases, and 7 bases had no gene match. Germline V CDR1 and CDR2: SGHVS, FQNEAQ. The CDR3 has 17 amino acids. CDR3 protein: CASSLAASGGRAYEQYF. The DNA for the CDR3 is TGTGCCAGCAGCTTAGCGGCTAGCGGGGGTAGAGCCTACGAGCAGTACTTC.

Many counts were recorded for this clonotype. The gene calls are TRBV28 and TRBJ2-1, with TRBD2 identical over 14 bases. The V and J ends lost 0 bases and 7 bases, in that order; junction bases with no gene match: 2. CDR1 is MDHEN and CDR2 is SYDVKM in the germline V gene. The CDR3 sequence is 16 residues long. The CDR3 region is CASSLWTSGRENEQFF. In DNA, the CDR3 is TGTGCCAGCAGTTTATGGACTAGCGGGAGGGAGAATGAGCAGTTCTTC. Full variable domain (missing parts from reference TRBV28 and TRBJ2-1): DVKVTQSSRYLVKRTGEKVFLECVQDMDHENMFWYRQDPGLGLRLIYFSYDVKMKEKGDIPEGYSVSREKKERFSLILESASTNQTSMYLCASSLWTSGRENEQFFGPGTRLTVL.

This clonotype has at least ten counts. The J gene is TRBJ2-5, the V gene TRBV12-3 or TRBV12-4, with TRBD1 matching 7 bases. The J segment lost 5 bases and the V segment lost 3 bases, leaving 12 bases of the junction unmatched. The CDR3 is 16 amino acids. The CDR3 loop is CASSFDQTGSRETQYF. CDR3 sequence (DNA): TGTGCCAGCAGTTTTGACCAGACAGGGTCGCGGGAGACCCAGTACTTC.

V usage is TRBV7-2 and J usage is TRBJ1-3; tentatively, D is TRBD1 (6 bases). Trimming removed 2 bases from V and 2 bases from J, with 19 bases in between. This CDR3 contains 18 residues. The germline V gene encodes CDR1 SGHTA and CDR2 FQGNSA. CDR3 protein: CASSLYYTGAGAGNTIYF. CDR3 bases: TGTGCCAGCAGCTTATACTACACCGGGGCAGGGGCTGGAAACACCATATATTTT. Full variable domain (rest looked up from reference TRBV7-2 and TRBJ1-3): GAGVSQSPSNKVTEKGKDVELRCDPISGHTALYWYRQSLGQGLEFLIYFQGNSAPDKSGLPSDRFSAERTGGSVSTLTIQRTQQEDSAVYLCASSLYYTGAGAGNTIYFGEGSWLTVV.

Many counts were recorded for this clonotype. The chain combines TRBV2 with TRBJ2-7, with D possibly being TRBD1 (5 bases). This CDR3 has 17 residues. Per the germline V gene, CDR1 is SNHLY and CDR2 is FYNNEI. V was clipped by 7 bases and J by 2 bases, with 24 bases between them. As DNA, the CDR3 is TGTGCCAGCACCGAAGGATTGGGGCATCAGCCAGCCTACGAGCAGTACTTC. Translated, it gives CASTEGLGHQPAYEQYF.

The chain combines TRBV15 with TRBJ2-7; TRBD2 matches 8 bases. The length of the CDR3 is 15 residues. The germline V gene has CDR1 LNHNV and CDR2 YYDKDF (reference sequence). The ends lost 1 base at V and 2 bases at J; junction bases unmatched: 4. CDR3 nucleotides: TGTGCCACCAGCAGAGCAATAGCGGGAACCTACGAGCAGTACTTC. As protein: CATSRAIAGTYEQYF.

A remark on this clonotype: At one of its ends the junction is not consistent with the germline gene, which may arise from a read error. The chain uses TRBV19 and TRBJ1-4; D is uncertain. Germline CDR1 LNHDA, CDR2 SQIVND (reference sequence). The CDR3 is 15 amino acids. CDR3 DNA: TGTGCCAGTAGTATGTTCGGTGGTGACGATGAAAAACTGCTTTTT. This codes for CASSMFGGDDEKLLF.

In this sample, this clonotype turned up many times. The rearrangement joins TRBV14 to TRBJ2-1; D is uncertain. Germline CDR1 reads SGHDN; CDR2 reads FVKESK. This CDR3 region has 14 residues. V was cut by 1 base and J by 0 bases, with 4 bases left in between. The chain's CDR3 is CASSQGYSYNEQFF. Written as DNA, the CDR3 is TGTGCCAGCAGCCAAGGCTACTCCTACAATGAGCAGTTCTTC.

The chain links TRBV19 to TRBJ1-5; possible D gene TRBD1, 6 bases. Germline CDR1 is LNHDA and CDR2 is SQIVND (reference sequence). This CDR3 comprises 17 residues. Trimming took off 4 bases at V and 0 bases at J, with 16 bases between the two ends. The CDR3 bases are TGTGCCAGTAGTAACAGGGATCGGACATATAGCAATCAGCCCCAGCATTTT. It codes for CASSNRDRTYSNQPQHF. Variable domain in full (rest from reference TRBV19 and TRBJ1-5): DGGITQSPKYLFRKEGQNVTLSCEQNLNHDAMYWYRQDPGQGLRLIYYSQIVNDFQKGDIAEGYSVSREKKESFPLTVTSAQKNPTAFYLCASSNRDRTYSNQPQHFGDGTRLSIL.

This clonotype was detected many times. This rearrangement joins TRBV6-1 to TRBJ1-1; the D is unclear. CDR3 length: 15 residues. Trimming pared 7 bases from V and 1 base from J, leaving 16 bases between. Germline V gene lookup returns CDR1 MNHNS and CDR2 SASEGT. The CDR3 bases are TGTGCCAGCAATCCCCAGCCTCAAGGGAACACTGAAGCTTTCTTT. Translation: CASNPQPQGNTEAFF.

Comment on this clonotype: A read error may explain this, as a much larger clone is one base away. The chain has TRBV6-2 or TRBV6-3 and TRBJ2-3; D remains ambiguous. This CDR3 region has 15 residues. In germline, CDR1 is MNHEY, CDR2 SVGEGT. CDR3 in amino acids: CVSTNSYRSTDTQYF. The CDR3 DNA reads as TGTGTCAGCACGAACAGCTACAGAAGCACAGATACGCAGTATTTT.

In this sample, this clonotype turned up many times. This chain uses TRBV28 with TRBJ1-5, with D possibly matching TRBD1 (5 bases). CDR3 size: 15 residues. Germline V gene data show CDR1 as MDHEN and CDR2 as SYDVKM. Trimming removed 7 bases from V and 5 bases from J, with 18 bases in between. The CDR3 nucleotides are TGTGCCAGCACCCCGAGTGGGGGGGGGGATCAGCCCCAGCATTTT. This codes for CASTPSGGGDQPQHF.

The CDR3 is CASSSGRDSGDTQYF. In nucleotides, the CDR3 is TGTGCCAGCAGCTCCGGGCGGGACTCCGGAGATACGCAGTATTTT. This chain links TRBV7-2 with TRBJ2-3, with TRBD2 as a possible D gene (6 bases). The germline CDR1 and CDR2 sequences are SGHTA and FQGNSA. Trimming removed 4 bases from V and 5 bases from J, with 16 bases in between. The CDR3 runs to 15 residues.

Ten or more counts support this clonotype. V usage is TRBV5-5 and J usage is TRBJ1-4, with D uncertain. Germline CDR1 is SGHKS and CDR2 is YYEKEE (reference sequence). This CDR3 has 14 amino acids. V was pared by 0 bases and J by 3 bases, with 6 bases between. The DNA of the CDR3 is TGTGCCAGCAGCTTGGGACGAGCTAATGAAAAACTGTTTTTT. Its protein product is CASSLGRANEKLFF.

In this sample, this clonotype turned up many times. V and J are TRBV18 and TRBJ2-5; 7 positions agree with TRBD1. This CDR3 is built from 14 residues. Germline-derived CDR1 and CDR2 are KGHSH and LQKENI. Trimming removed 1 base from V and 2 bases from J; junction bases left unmatched: 1. DNA for the CDR3: TGTGCCAGCTCACCACTGGGACAGCAAGAGACCCAGTACTTC. Protein sequence: CASSPLGQQETQYF.

The chain has TRBV10-3 and TRBJ2-3; D perhaps matches TRBD2 (5 bases). With 10 bases removed from V and 2 bases from J, the gap between germline ends came to 16 bases. The germline V gene encodes CDR1 ENHRY and CDR2 SYGVKD. This CDR3 is built from 14 residues. The CDR3 nucleotides are TGTGCCAGCAATGAAGGACTTCCCACAGATACGCAGTATTTT. This translates into CASNEGLPTDTQYF.

This clonotype was observed many times. The chain couples TRBV5-8 to TRBJ2-1; no clear D. Germline V lookup: CDR1 SGHTS, CDR2 YDEGEE. The germline V and J ends were trimmed by 6 bases and 5 bases, with 18 bases remaining between them. The CDR3 covers 15 residues. CDR3 nucleotide sequence: TGTGCCAGCACCCCCTCCAGAGAAGCTGACAATGAGCAGTTCTTC. Protein sequence: CASTPSREADNEQFF.

This clonotype occurred many times. The rearrangement uses TRBV6-2 or TRBV6-3 and TRBJ2-3, with a weak D call TRBD1 (6 bases). The CDR3 covers 15 residues. Trimming shortened V by 6 bases and J by 1 base, and 14 bases separated the two germline ends. CDR1 is MNHEY and CDR2 is SVGEGT in the germline V gene. The CDR3 DNA sequence: TGTGCCAGCAGCAACGGACAGCTCCGCACAGATACGCAGTATTTT. It yields the protein CASSNGQLRTDTQYF.

In its sample, this clonotype was seen many times. The chain combines TRBV12-3 or TRBV12-4 with TRBJ1-1; 9 bases are shared with TRBD1. CDR3 length: 15 amino acids. V lost 5 bases to trimming and J lost 2 bases; unmatched junction nucleotides: 6. CDR3 residues: CASSGGTGINTEAFF. CDR3 DNA: TGTGCCAGCAGTGGTGGGACAGGGATTAACACTGAAGCTTTCTTT.